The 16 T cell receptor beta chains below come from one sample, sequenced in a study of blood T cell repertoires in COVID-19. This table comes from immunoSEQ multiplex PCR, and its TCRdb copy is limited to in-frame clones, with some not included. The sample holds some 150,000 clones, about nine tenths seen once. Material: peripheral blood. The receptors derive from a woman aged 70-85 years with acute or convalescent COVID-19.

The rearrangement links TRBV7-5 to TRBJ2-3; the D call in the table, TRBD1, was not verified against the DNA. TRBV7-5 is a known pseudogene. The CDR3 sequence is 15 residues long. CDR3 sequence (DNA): TGTGCCAGAAGCGTCTGGACACCCTGCCCAGATACGCAGTATTTT. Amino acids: CARSVWTPCPDTQYF.

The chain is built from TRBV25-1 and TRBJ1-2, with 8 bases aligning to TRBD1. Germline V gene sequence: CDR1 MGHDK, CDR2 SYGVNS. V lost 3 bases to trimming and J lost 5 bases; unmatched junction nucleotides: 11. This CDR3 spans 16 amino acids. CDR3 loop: CASSDNQGAGGYGYTF. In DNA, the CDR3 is TGTGCCAGCAGTGATAACCAGGGGGCAGGAGGATATGGCTACACCTTC.

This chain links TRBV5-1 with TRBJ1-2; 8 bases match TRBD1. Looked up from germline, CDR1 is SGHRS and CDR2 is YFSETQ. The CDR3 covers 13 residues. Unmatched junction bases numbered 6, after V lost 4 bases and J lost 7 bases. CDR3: CASSLTGGSGYTF. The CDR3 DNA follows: TGCGCCAGCAGCCTCACAGGGGGAAGTGGCTACACCTTC.

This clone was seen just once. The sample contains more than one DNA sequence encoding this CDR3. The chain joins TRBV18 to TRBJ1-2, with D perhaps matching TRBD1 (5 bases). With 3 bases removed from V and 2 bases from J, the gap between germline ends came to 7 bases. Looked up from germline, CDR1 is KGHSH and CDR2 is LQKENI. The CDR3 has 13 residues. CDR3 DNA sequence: TGTGCCAGCTCACCGGACACCAACTATGGCTACACCTTC. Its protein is CASSPDTNYGYTF.

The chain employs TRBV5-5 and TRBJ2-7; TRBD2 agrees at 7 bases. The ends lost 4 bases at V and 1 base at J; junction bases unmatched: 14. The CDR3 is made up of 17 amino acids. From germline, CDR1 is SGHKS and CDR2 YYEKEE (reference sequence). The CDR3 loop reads CASSPGNAGVQSYEQYF. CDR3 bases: TGTGCCAGCAGCCCCGGTAATGCGGGAGTACAGTCCTACGAGCAGTACTTC.

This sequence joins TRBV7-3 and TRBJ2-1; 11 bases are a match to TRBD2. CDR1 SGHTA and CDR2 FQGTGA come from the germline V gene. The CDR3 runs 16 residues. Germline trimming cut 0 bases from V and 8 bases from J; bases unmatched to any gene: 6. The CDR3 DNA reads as TGTGCCAGCAGCTTAACGTATACTAGCGGGGGTGATGAGCAGTTCTTC. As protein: CASSLTYTSGGDEQFF.

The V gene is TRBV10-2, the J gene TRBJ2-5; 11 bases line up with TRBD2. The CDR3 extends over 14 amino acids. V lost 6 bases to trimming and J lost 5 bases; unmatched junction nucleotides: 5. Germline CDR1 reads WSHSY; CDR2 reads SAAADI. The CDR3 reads CASRIAGGFETQYF. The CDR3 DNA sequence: TGCGCCAGCAGGATAGCGGGGGGGTTCGAGACCCAGTACTTC.

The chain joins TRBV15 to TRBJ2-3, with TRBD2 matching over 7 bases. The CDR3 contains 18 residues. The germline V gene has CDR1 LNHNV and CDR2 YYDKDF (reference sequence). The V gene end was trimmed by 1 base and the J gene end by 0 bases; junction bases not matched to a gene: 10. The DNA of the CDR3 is TGTGCCACCAGCAGAGGAGTCATTAGGGGAGGGAGCACAGATACGCAGTATTTT. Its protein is CATSRGVIRGGSTDTQYF.

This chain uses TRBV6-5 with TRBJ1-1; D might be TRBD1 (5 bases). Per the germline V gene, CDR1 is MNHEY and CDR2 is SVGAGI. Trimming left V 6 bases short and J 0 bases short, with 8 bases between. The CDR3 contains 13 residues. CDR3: CASRGRLNTEAFF. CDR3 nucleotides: TGTGCCAGCAGGGGGCGTTTGAACACTGAAGCTTTCTTT.

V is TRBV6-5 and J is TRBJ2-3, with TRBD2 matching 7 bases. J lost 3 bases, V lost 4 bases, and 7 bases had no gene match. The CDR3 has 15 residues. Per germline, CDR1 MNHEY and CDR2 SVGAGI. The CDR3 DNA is TGTGCCAGCAGTTTCAGACTAGCCGCGACAGATACGCAGTATTTT. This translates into CASSFRLAATDTQYF.

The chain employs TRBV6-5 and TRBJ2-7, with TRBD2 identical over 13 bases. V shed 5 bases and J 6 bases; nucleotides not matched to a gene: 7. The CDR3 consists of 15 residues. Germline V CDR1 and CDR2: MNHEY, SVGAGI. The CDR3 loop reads CASSLRLAGGGEQYF. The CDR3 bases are TGTGCCAGCAGTCTCCGACTAGCGGGGGGCGGCGAGCAGTACTTC.

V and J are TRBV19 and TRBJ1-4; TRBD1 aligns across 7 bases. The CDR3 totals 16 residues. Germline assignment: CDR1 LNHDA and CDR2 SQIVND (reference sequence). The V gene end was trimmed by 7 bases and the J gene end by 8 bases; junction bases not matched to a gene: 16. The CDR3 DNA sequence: TGTGCCAGTAACAATCTCCTCGGAGGGGGCGAAGAAAAACTGTTTTTT. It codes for CASNNLLGGGEEKLFF.

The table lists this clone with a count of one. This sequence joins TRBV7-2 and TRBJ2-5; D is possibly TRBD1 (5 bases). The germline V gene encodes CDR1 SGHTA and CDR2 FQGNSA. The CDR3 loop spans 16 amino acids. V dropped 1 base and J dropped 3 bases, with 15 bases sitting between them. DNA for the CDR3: TGTGCCAGCAGCTTAGATAACAGGAGAACGAAAGAGACCCAGTACTTC. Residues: CASSLDNRRTKETQYF.

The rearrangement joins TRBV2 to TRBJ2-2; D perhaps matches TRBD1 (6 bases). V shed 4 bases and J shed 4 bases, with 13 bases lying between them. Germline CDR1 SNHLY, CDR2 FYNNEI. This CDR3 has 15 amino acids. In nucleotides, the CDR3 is TGTGCCAGCAGTGCTAAGGGGGTCGTCACCGGGGAGCTGTTTTTT. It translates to CASSAKGVVTGELFF.

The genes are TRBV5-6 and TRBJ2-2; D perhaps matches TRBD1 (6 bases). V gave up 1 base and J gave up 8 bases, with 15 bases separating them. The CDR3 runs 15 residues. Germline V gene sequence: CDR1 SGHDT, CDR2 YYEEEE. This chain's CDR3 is CASSLWGHPGGELFF. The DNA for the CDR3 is TGTGCCAGCAGCTTGTGGGGACATCCCGGGGGGGAGCTGTTTTTT.

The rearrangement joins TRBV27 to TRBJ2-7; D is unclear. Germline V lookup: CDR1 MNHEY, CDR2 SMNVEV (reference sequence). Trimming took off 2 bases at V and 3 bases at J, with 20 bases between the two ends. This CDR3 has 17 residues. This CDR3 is CASSLTYSQNRGYEQYF. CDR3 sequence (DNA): TGTGCCAGCAGTTTAACTTATTCTCAGAACCGAGGCTACGAGCAGTACTTC.